The sequence of this T cell receptor beta chain was determined in a study of shared clonotypes between healthy human individuals. Whole-study context: Per donor, three plates held CD4 naive cells, three held CD4 memory, two held CD8 naive and one held CD8 memory.

Some clones are missing from TCRdb's copy, which holds only in-frame ones; the method was immunoSEQ multiplex PCR. The sample carries about 1 million clones, more than 60% recorded once. The V end was cut by 0 bases, the J end by 9 bases, with 18 bases between. Germline lookup yields CDR1 WNHNN and CDR2 SYGVQD (reference sequence). The CDR3 covers 16 residues. Details on this clone: Its antigen is as yet unknown.

Findings and caveats of the study: Relative to their counterparts shared across all four donors, non-shared clonotypes exhibited diminished generation probabilities.

This chain links TRBV10-1 with TRBJ2-1; tentatively, D is TRBD2 (6 bases). Sequencing used memory CD4+ T cells sorted from blood. Subset here: CD45RA-negative fraction. The TCR was taken from a man aged 18 to 29 in good health. Here the CDR3 DNA reads TGCGCCAGCAGTGAGTCTGGGGTGCGCGGGACGATTGAGCAGTTCTTC. Its protein is CASSESGVRGTIEQFF.